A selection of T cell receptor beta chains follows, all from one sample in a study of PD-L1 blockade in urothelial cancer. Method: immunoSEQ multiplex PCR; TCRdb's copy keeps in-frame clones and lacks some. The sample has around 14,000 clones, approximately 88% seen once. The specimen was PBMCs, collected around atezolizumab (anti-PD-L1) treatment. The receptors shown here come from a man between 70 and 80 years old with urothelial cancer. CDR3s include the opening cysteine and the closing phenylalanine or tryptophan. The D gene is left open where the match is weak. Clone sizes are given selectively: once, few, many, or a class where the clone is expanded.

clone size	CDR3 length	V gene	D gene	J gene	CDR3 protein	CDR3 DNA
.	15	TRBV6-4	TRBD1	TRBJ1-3	CARWETGMGGNTIYF	TGTGCCAGATGGGAGACAGGGATGGGAGGAAACACCATATATTTT
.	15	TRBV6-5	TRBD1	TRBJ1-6	CASSYSRTGVSPLHF	TGTGCCAGCAGTTACTCGAGGACAGGTGTATCACCCCTCCACTTT
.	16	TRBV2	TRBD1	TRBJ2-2	CAGAGTGGVITGELFF	TGTGCCGGAGCCGGGACAGGGGGCGTCATCACCGGGGAGCTGTTTTTT
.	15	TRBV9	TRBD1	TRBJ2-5	CASSVGTGGGETQYF	TGTGCCAGCAGCGTAGGGACAGGGGGAGGGGAGACCCAGTACTTC
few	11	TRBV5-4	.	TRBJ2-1	CASSSYNEQFF	TGTGCCAGCAGCTCTTACAATGAGCAGTTCTTC
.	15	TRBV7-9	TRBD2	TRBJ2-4	CASSLGAGISAEKYF	TGTGCCAGCAGCTTAGGAGCGGGGATTTCGGCAGAGAAGTACTTC
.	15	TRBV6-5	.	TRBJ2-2	CASSYSNTGTGELFF	TGTGCCAGCAGTTACTCAAATACCGGTACCGGGGAGCTGTTTTTT
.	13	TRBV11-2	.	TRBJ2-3	CASSPDYTDTQYF	TGTGCCAGCAGCCCCGACTACACAGATACGCAGTATTTT
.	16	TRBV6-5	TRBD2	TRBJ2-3	CASSYSGTSGTDTQYF	TGTGCCAGCAGTTACTCTGGGACTAGCGGCACAGATACGCAGTATTTT
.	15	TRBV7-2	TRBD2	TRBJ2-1	CASSLSLSGDNEQFF	TGTGCCAGCAGCTTATCTCTCAGCGGGGACAATGAGCAGTTCTTC
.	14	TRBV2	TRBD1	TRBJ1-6	CAGSPGQGNSPLHF	TGTGCCGGGAGTCCGGGACAGGGTAATTCACCCCTCCACTTT
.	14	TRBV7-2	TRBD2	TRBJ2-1	CASSLLGGYNEQFF	TGTGCCAGCAGCTTGCTGGGGGGGTACAATGAGCAGTTCTTC
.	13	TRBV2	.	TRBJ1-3	CASSEARGNTIYF	TGTGCCAGCAGTGAAGCGCGAGGAAACACCATATATTTT
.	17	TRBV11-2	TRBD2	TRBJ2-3	CASSLDVQRGGGDTQYF	TGTGCCAGCAGCTTAGATGTACAGCGGGGGGGCGGAGATACGCAGTATTTT
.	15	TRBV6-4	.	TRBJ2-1	CASSQEGTVNNEQFF	TGTGCCAGCAGCCAGGAGGGGACAGTAAACAATGAGCAGTTCTTC
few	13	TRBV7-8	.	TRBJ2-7	CASSLVGGGEQYF	TGTGCCAGCAGCCTAGTAGGGGGGGGCGAGCAGTACTTC
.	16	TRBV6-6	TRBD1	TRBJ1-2	CASSYSRTGFNYGYTF	TGTGCCAGCAGTTACTCCCGGACAGGATTTAACTATGGCTACACCTTC
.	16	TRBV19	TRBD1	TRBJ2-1	CASSIQQGVSYNEQFF	TGTGCCAGTAGTATACAACAGGGGGTTTCCTACAATGAGCAGTTCTTC
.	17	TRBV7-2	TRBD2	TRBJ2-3	CASSLDARGAGTDTQYF	TGTGCCAGCAGCTTAGATGCGCGGGGGGCGGGCACAGATACGCAGTATTTT
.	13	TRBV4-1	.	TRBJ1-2	CASSQGGGRGYTF	TGCGCCAGCAGCCAAGGCGGGGGGCGAGGCTACACCTTC
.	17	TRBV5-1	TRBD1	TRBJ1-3	CASSLGGTDRSGNTIYF	TGCGCCAGCAGCTTGGGGGGGACAGACCGCTCTGGAAACACCATATATTTT
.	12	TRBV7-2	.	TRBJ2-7	CASSPGGYEQYF	TGTGCCAGCAGCCCAGGAGGGTACGAGCAGTACTTC
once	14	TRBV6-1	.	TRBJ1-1	CASSEAGGNTEAFF	TGTGCCAGCAGTGAAGCCGGAGGAAACACTGAAGCTTTCTTT
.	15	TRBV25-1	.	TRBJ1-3	CASSRGGASGNTIYF	TGTGCCAGCAGTCGAGGAGGGGCCTCTGGAAACACCATATATTTT
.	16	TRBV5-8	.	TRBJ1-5	CASSLRGTYSNQPQHF	TGTGCCAGCAGCTTGCGGGGAACCTATAGCAATCAGCCCCAGCATTTT
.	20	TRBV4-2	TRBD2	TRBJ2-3	CASSQGSGLAGATPTDTQYF	TGTGCCAGCAGCCAAGGCTCGGGACTAGCGGGGGCCACCCCCACAGATACGCAGTATTTT
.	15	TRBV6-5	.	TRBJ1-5	CASSYSGWGNQPQHF	TGTGCCAGCAGTTATTCGGGTTGGGGCAATCAGCCCCAGCATTTT
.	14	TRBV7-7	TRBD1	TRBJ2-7	CASSLGPGGHEQYF	TGTGCCAGCAGCTTAGGTCCAGGGGGTCACGAGCAGTACTTC
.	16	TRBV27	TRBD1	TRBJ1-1	CASRRDAGGTNTEAFF	TGTGCCAGCAGGCGGGACGCAGGGGGCACGAACACTGAAGCTTTCTTT
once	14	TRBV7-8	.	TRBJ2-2	CASSPTLWNGELFF	TGTGCCAGCAGCCCGACACTCTGGAACGGGGAGCTGTTTTTT
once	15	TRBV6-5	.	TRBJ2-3	CASSYSAGSTDTQYF	TGTGCCAGCAGTTACTCTGCGGGGAGCACAGATACGCAGTATTTT
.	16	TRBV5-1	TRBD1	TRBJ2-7	CASSSTWDRGSYEQYF	TGCGCCAGCAGTTCTACCTGGGACAGGGGGAGCTACGAGCAGTACTTC
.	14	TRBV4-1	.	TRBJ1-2	CASSQDIYNYGYTF	TGCGCCAGCAGCCAAGACATCTATAACTATGGCTACACCTTC
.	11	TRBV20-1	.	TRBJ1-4	CAGFTNEKLFF	TGCGCAGGATTTACTAATGAAAAACTGTTTTTT
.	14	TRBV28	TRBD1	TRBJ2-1	CASSSGQTYNEQFF	TGTGCCAGCAGTTCGGGACAGACCTACAATGAGCAGTTCTTC
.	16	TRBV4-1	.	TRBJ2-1	CASSQDRQSSYNEQFF	TGCGCCAGCAGCCAAGATCGACAGAGCTCCTACAATGAGCAGTTCTTC
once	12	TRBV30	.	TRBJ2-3	CAWTTGTDTQYF	TGTGCCTGGACCACGGGCACAGATACGCAGTATTTT
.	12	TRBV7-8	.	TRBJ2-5	CASSFVLETQYF	TGTGCCAGCAGCTTTGTCTTAGAGACCCAGTACTTC
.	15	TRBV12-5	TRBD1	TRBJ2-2	CASGPGQTNTGELFF	TGTGCTAGTGGTCCGGGACAGACAAACACCGGGGAGCTGTTTTTT
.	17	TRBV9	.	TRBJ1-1	CASSVGLNRVSYTEAFF	TGTGCCAGCAGCGTGGGCCTCAACAGGGTGAGTTATACTGAAGCTTTCTTT
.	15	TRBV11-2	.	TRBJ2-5	CASSVGQASQETQYF	TGTGCCAGCAGCGTTGGACAAGCAAGCCAAGAGACCCAGTACTTC
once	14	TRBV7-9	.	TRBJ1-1	CASSLVTGDTEAFF	TGTGCCAGCAGCTTAGTGACCGGGGACACTGAAGCTTTCTTT
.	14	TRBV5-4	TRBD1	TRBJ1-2	CASSWGQGNYGYTF	TGTGCCAGCAGCTGGGGACAGGGAAACTATGGCTACACCTTC
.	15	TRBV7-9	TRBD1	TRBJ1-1	CASSSAGGLNTEAFF	TGTGCCAGCAGCTCGGCAGGGGGCTTGAACACTGAAGCTTTCTTT
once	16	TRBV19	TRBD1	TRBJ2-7	CASSQEGRTGGHEQYF	TGTGCCAGTAGCCAAGAGGGCCGGACAGGGGGCCACGAGCAGTACTTC
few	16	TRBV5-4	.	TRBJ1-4	CASSLGSLGRVEKLFF	TGTGCCAGCAGCTTGGGCTCCCTCGGTCGAGTGGAAAAACTGTTTTTT
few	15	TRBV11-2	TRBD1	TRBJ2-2	CASRPGQGATGELFF	TGTGCCAGCAGGCCGGGACAGGGGGCGACCGGGGAGCTGTTTTTT
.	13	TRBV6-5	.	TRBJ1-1	CASSPRSYTEAFF	TGTGCCAGCAGCCCCCGCAGTTACACTGAAGCTTTCTTT
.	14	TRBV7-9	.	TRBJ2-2	CASLTESNTGELFF	TGTGCCAGCCTTACAGAGTCGAACACCGGGGAGCTGTTTTTT
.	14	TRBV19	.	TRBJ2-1	CASNPQVAYNEQFF	TGTGCCAGTAACCCACAGGTAGCCTACAATGAGCAGTTCTTC
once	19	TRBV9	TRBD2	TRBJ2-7	CASSAGIGTSGVYRYEQYF	TGTGCCAGCAGCGCTGGGATCGGGACTAGCGGGGTCTACAGGTACGAGCAGTACTTC
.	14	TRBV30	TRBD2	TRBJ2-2	CAWRRNRGAGELFF	TGTGCCTGGAGGCGCAATCGGGGGGCCGGGGAGCTGTTTTTT
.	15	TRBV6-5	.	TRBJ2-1	CASSYNQGSYNEQFF	TGTGCCAGCAGTTACAATCAGGGCTCCTACAATGAGCAGTTCTTC
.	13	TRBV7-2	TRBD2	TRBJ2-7	CASSSEAAGGAYF	TGTGCCAGCAGCTCGGAGGCAGCGGGGGGAGCATACTTC
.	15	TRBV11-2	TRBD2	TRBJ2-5	CASSWTSGNQETQYF	TGTGCCAGCAGCTGGACTAGCGGGAATCAAGAGACCCAGTACTTC
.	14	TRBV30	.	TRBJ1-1	CAWSPGGGWTEAFF	TGTGCCTGGAGCCCGGGGGGAGGGTGGACTGAAGCTTTCTTT
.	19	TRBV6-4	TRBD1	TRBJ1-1	CASSAFSSGTGLLSTEAFF	TGTGCCAGCAGTGCCTTCTCTTCCGGGACAGGGCTCCTGAGCACTGAAGCTTTCTTT
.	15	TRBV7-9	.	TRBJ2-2	CASSLGDRNTGELFF	TGTGCCAGCAGCTTAGGTGACAGGAACACCGGGGAGCTGTTTTTT
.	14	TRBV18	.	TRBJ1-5	CASSPRRNNQPQHF	TGTGCCAGCTCACCACGCAGAAACAATCAGCCCCAGCATTTT
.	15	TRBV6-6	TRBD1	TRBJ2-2	CASRPNRGPTGELFF	TGTGCCAGCAGACCGAACAGGGGGCCAACCGGGGAGCTGTTTTTT